The rows below give T cell receptor beta chains drawn from one sample of a study of shared clonotypes between healthy human individuals. Assay: immunoSEQ multiplex PCR; the TCRdb copy retains only in-frame clones and omits some. The sample lists 2 million to 2.5 million clones, 90% to 95% occurring once. Sequencing was performed on naive CD8+ T cells from PBMCs. The receptors stem from a man younger than 35 in good health. Some clones in this sample may be carry-over from other donors' samples. Both conserved end residues are part of each CDR3.

v_call,j_call,cdr3_length,cdr3_aa
TRBV7-9,TRBJ2-2,15,CASIPSVGNTGELFF
TRBV10-3,TRBJ2-7,15,CAISDRESGAYEQYF
TRBV6-5,TRBJ2-3,15,CASSSPGLRTDTQYF
TRBV7-9,TRBJ1-2,12,CASSRGGDGYTF
TRBV10-3,TRBJ2-7,15,CAISLQGQGGYEQYF
TRBV6-6,TRBJ2-7,13,CASSYGQGNEQYF
TRBV28,TRBJ1-2,15,CASSRGDRAWDGYTF
TRBV28,TRBJ2-1,15,CATLGLAGGYNEQFF
TRBV15,TRBJ1-2,14,CATSITQGASGYTF
TRBV11-1,TRBJ2-5,14,CASSHQGFGETQYF
TRBV6-4,TRBJ2-1,15,CASSQLAGSWDEQFF
TRBV6-4,TRBJ2-3,14,CASSGGSSTDTQYF
TRBV27,TRBJ2-7,12,CASSYFGGEQYF
TRBV10-3,TRBJ1-1,19,CAISEPETGTAYMNTEAFF
TRBV2,TRBJ1-2,12,CASTGTVYGYTF
TRBV4-2,TRBJ2-7,15,CASSQESGGTYEQYF
TRBV12-5,TRBJ2-5,13,CASGFSSRETQYF
TRBV7-9,TRBJ1-2,13,CASSRSSPYGYTF
TRBV4-1,TRBJ1-5,13,CASSQTLLQPQHF
TRBV27,TRBJ1-2,16,CASKGLRPAGDYGYTF
TRBV11-2,TRBJ1-4,16,CASSLDEFRGGEKLFF
TRBV5-6,TRBJ1-2,13,CASRYRSYYGYTF
TRBV12-1,TRBJ1-5,14,CASSFSGGTQPQHF
TRBV7-7,TRBJ2-7,15,CASSLASGSGHEQYF
TRBV30,TRBJ1-2,16,CAWIMTVESSNYGYTF
TRBV9,TRBJ2-7,13,CASSRGPNYEQYF
TRBV6-5,TRBJ1-5,14,CASSEDRGYQPQHF
TRBV5-4,TRBJ2-7,11,CASSLAAEQYF
TRBV4-1,TRBJ1-1,16,CASSQDGGGMNTEAFF
TRBV28,TRBJ2-7,14,CASSLYDPPYEQYF
TRBV9,TRBJ1-4,16,CASSQQGGRANEKLFF
TRBV29-1,TRBJ2-2,10,CSRGREELFF